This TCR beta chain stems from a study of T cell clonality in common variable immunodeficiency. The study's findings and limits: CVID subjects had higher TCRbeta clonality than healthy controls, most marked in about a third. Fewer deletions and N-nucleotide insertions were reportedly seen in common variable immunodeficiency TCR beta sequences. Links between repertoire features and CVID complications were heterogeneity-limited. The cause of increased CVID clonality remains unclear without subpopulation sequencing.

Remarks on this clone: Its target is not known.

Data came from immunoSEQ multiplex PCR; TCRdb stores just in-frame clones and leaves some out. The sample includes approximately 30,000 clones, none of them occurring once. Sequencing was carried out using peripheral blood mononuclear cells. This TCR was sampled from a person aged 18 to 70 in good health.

Incomplete CDR3 DNA: TGTGCCAGCAGCTTAGAGGTGGGGCATGGT. As protein: CASSLEVGHG. The complete CDR3 reads CASSLEVGHGQYF. The gene calls are TRBV7-9 and TRBJ2-4; a possible D gene is TRBD1 (5 bases). The read ends 3 residues shy of where the CDR3 ends; the end is completed using the germline J gene. The germline V gene encodes CDR1 SEHNR and CDR2 FQNEAQ (reference sequence). The CDR3 runs to 13 residues.